A selection of T cell receptor beta chains follows, all from one sample in a study of shared clonotypes between healthy human individuals. TCRdb's copy holds only in-frame clones and misses some; the assay was immunoSEQ multiplex PCR. The sample lists 110,000 or so clones; around 73% were seen once. Sequencing input: memory CD8+ T cells sorted from blood. These receptors originate from a woman in her 30s in good health. Both conserved end residues are part of each CDR3. Fields, in order: V gene, J gene, clone size, D gene, CDR3 DNA, CDR3 protein. D genes are given only for firm matches. Not all rows give a size; the values are once, few, many and, for expanded clones, a class.

TRBV2,TRBJ2-7,medium-sized,-,TGTGCCAGCATAAAGGGAACCTACGAGCAGTACTTC,CASIKGTYEQYF
TRBV2,TRBJ1-4,-,-,TGTGCCAGCACCGGGACGACTGCAACTAATGAAAAACTGTTTTTT,CASTGTTATNEKLFF
TRBV29-1,TRBJ1-1,-,-,TGCAGCGTGACGGGGTGGACAGTGAACACTGAAGCTTTCTTT,CSVTGWTVNTEAFF
TRBV7-9,TRBJ2-7,once,TRBD1,TGTGCCAGCAGGCGATACCAACCGGGACAGGGTGGGCACGAGCAGTACTTC,CASRRYQPGQGGHEQYF
TRBV6-1,TRBJ1-2,-,-,TGTGCCAGCAACTATGGCTACACCTTC,CASNYGYTF
TRBV5-1,TRBJ2-7,-,-,TGCGCCAGCAGCTGGGGAGGTCGGGAGCAGTACTTC,CASSWGGREQYF
TRBV28,TRBJ1-6,-,-,TGTGCCAGCAGGTGGGGCCAAGAAATTTCACCCCTCCACTTT,CASRWGQEISPLHF
TRBV5-8,TRBJ1-1,-,-,TGTGCCAGCAGCTTAATCCCCGGGACACCGAACACTGAAGCTTTCTTT,CASSLIPGTPNTEAFF
TRBV9,TRBJ1-1,-,-,TGTGCCAGCAGCGTAGTCCAGGGGATGAACACTGAAGCTTTCTTT,CASSVVQGMNTEAFF
TRBV6-4,TRBJ2-3,-,TRBD2,TGTGCCAGCACGGGAGCGGGAGGGCACACAGATACGCAGTATTTT,CASTGAGGHTDTQYF
TRBV28,TRBJ2-5,-,-,TGTGCCAGCAGTTTGACCGGTGGGGGGCAAGAGACCCAGTACTTC,CASSLTGGGQETQYF
TRBV5-1,TRBJ2-1,few,-,TGCGCCAGCAGCTTGGAACCGTCGCATGAGCAGTTCTTC,CASSLEPSHEQFF
TRBV20-1,TRBJ2-7,-,-,TGCAGTGCGAGGGTCTCCTACGAGCAGTACTTC,CSARVSYEQYF
TRBV19,TRBJ1-1,-,-,TGTGCCAGTAGTATAGGGGGAGGTTTCGCTGAAGCTTTCTTT,CASSIGGGFAEAFF
TRBV29-1,TRBJ2-1,-,-,TGCAGCGTTGAATCCGGTGGGGGGAGGAATGAGCAGTTCTTC,CSVESGGGRNEQFF
TRBV6-5,TRBJ2-7,-,TRBD2,TGTGCCAGCAGTTCCCCTACTAGCGGCTCCTACGAGCAGTACTTC,CASSSPTSGSYEQYF
TRBV9,TRBJ2-5,-,-,TGTGCCAGCAGCGCCGTTGCGTCGGAGGGAGAGACCCAGTACTTC,CASSAVASEGETQYF
TRBV2,TRBJ1-1,-,-,TGTGCCAGCAGCTTGGAGGGGGAGAACACTGAAGCTTTCTTT,CASSLEGENTEAFF
TRBV2,TRBJ1-1,-,-,TGTGCCAGCAGTCCCAATGGGCGGGGTATGAACACTGAAGCTTTCTTT,CASSPNGRGMNTEAFF
TRBV5-1,TRBJ1-3,-,-,TGCGCCAGCAGCTCGGACAGCGGTTCTGGAAACACCATATATTTT,CASSSDSGSGNTIYF
TRBV7-9,TRBJ2-1,once,-,TGTGCCAGCAGCTTAGCGGGGACTTCATACAATGAGCAGTTCTTC,CASSLAGTSYNEQFF
TRBV25-1,TRBJ2-1,-,TRBD2,TGTGCCAGCAGTGAACTGGGGACTAGCGGGAGTCCCTACAATGAGCAGTTCTTC,CASSELGTSGSPYNEQFF
TRBV10-2,TRBJ2-1,-,-,TGCGCCAGCACCCCGGGAGTGGGTGAGCAGTTCTTC,CASTPGVGEQFF
TRBV7-9,TRBJ1-1,many,-,TGTGCCAGCAGCCGGGGCAACACTGAAGCTTTCTTT,CASSRGNTEAFF
TRBV11-2,TRBJ2-7,-,-,TGTGCCAGCTTTATTGTGGGTAGCACCTACGAGCAGTACTTC,CASFIVGSTYEQYF
TRBV9,TRBJ1-4,-,-,TGTGCCAGCAGTTTAGGGGGAAGTGATGAAAAACTGTTTTTT,CASSLGGSDEKLFF
TRBV5-1,TRBJ2-1,-,-,TGCGCCAGCAGCCACCCCTTGAACAATGAGCAGTTCTTC,CASSHPLNNEQFF
TRBV6-6,TRBJ1-1,-,TRBD1,TGTGCCAGCTTTAAGCGAGCCGGGACAGAGGGCACTGAAGCTTTCTTT,CASFKRAGTEGTEAFF
TRBV25-1,TRBJ1-1,few,-,TGTGCCAGCGAAACGAGCCGGGACCCGATACCGAACACTGAAGCTTTCTTT,CASETSRDPIPNTEAFF
TRBV6-6,TRBJ1-3,-,-,TGTGCCAGCAGTTACTCGCGGATACCTGGAAACACCATATATTTT,CASSYSRIPGNTIYF
TRBV7-9,TRBJ1-5,-,-,TGTGCCAGCAGCTTAGGTGGGATCCGACAGCCCCAGCATTTT,CASSLGGIRQPQHF
TRBV4-1,TRBJ1-1,-,-,TGCGCCAGCAGCGTTCAGGTGAACACTGAAGCTTTCTTT,CASSVQVNTEAFF
TRBV11-3,TRBJ2-2,-,-,TGTGCCAGCAGCTTTTGGGTCGGCGGGGAGCTGTTTTTT,CASSFWVGGELFF
TRBV21-1,TRBJ2-1,-,-,TGTGCCAGCAGATGGCCAAATTATAATGAGCAGTTCTTC,CASRWPNYNEQFF
TRBV5-1,TRBJ2-7,-,-,TGCGCCAGCAGCCCACAGTTATCCTACGAGCAGTACTTC,CASSPQLSYEQYF
TRBV5-4,TRBJ1-2,many,TRBD1,TGTGCCAGCAACCCGTCGACAGGGATGCACTACACCTTC,CASNPSTGMHYTF
TRBV15,TRBJ2-7,-,-,TGTGCCACCAGCGGGTCAATCGGAAGCTCCTACGAGCAGTACTTC,CATSGSIGSSYEQYF
TRBV21-1,TRBJ2-7,many,-,TGTGCCAGCAGCAAATCTCAACGGGAGGGTTACTTC,CASSKSQREGYF
TRBV7-4,TRBJ1-1,-,-,TGTGCCAGCAGTCCCGGCAGGGGAGCTTTCTTT,CASSPGRGAFF